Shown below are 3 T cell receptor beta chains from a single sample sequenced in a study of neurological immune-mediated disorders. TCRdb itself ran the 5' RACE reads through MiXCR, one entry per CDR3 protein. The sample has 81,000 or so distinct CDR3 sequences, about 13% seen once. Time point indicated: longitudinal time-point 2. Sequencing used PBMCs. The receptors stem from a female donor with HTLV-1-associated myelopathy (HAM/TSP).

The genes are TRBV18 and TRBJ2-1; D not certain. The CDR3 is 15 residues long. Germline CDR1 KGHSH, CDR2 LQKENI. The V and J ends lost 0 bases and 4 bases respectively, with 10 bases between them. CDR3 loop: CASSPPGSAYNEQFF. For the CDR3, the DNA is TGTGCCAGCTCACCACCGGGCTCAGCATACAATGAGCAGTTCTTC.

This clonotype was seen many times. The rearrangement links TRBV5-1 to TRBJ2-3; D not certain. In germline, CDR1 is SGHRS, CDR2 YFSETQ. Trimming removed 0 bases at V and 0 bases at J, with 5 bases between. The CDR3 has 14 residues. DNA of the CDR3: TGCGCCAGCAGCTTGGTGGCCAGCACAGATACGCAGTATTTT. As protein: CASSLVASTDTQYF.

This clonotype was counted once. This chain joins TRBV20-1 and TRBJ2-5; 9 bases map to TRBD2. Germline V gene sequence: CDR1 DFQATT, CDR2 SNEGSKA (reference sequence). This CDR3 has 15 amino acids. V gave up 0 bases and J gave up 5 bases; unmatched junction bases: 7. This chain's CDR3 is CSARDSWAGGETQYF. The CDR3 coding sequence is TGCAGTGCTAGAGATTCTTGGGCGGGGGGGGAGACCCAGTACTTC.